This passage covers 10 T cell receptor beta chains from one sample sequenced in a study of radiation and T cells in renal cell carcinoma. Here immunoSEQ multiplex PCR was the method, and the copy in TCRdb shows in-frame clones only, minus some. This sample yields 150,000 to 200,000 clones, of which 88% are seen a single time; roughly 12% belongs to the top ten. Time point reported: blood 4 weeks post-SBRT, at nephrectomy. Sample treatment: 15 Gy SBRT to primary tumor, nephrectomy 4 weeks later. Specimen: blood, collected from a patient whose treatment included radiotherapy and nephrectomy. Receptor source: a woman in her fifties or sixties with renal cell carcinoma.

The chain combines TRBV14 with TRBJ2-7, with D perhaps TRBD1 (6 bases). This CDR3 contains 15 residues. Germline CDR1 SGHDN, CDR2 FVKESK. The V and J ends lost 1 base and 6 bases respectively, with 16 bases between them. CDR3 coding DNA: TGTGCCAGCAGCCAAGGTGCCAGGGGACATCTCGAGCAGTACTTC. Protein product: CASSQGARGHLEQYF. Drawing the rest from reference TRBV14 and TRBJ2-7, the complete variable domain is EAGVTQFPSHSVIEKGQTVTLRCDPISGHDNLYWYRRVMGKEIKFLLHFVKESKQDESGMPNNRFLAERTGGTYSTLKVQPAELEDSGVYFCASSQGARGHLEQYFGPGTRLTVT.

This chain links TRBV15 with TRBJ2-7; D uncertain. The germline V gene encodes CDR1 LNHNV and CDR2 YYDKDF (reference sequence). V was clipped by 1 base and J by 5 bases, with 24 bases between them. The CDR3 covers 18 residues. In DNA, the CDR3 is TGTGCCACCAGCAGAGGCCTAACACAAGGGCTAATTCTCAACGAGCAGTACTTC. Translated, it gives CATSRGLTQGLILNEQYF.

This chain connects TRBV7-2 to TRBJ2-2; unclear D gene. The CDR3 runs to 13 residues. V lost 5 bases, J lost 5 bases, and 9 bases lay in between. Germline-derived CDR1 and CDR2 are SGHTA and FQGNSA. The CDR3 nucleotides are TGTGCCAGCAGCGTGGGGTATACCGGGGAGCTGTTTTTT. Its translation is CASSVGYTGELFF.

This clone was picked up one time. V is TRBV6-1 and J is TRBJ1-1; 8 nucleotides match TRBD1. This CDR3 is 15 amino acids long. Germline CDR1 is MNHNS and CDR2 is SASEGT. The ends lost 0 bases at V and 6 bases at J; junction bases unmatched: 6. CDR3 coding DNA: TGTGCCAGCAGTGAAGCGGACAGGGCAAGGGCTGAAGCTTTCTTT. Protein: CASSEADRARAEAFF.

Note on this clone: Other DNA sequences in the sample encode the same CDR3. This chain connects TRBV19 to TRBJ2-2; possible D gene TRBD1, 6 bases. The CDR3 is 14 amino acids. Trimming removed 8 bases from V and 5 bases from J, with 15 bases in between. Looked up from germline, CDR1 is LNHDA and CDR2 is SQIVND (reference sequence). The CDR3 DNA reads TGTGCCAGTTCCACGCAGGGGACGACCGGGGAGCTGTTTTTT. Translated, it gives CASSTQGTTGELFF.

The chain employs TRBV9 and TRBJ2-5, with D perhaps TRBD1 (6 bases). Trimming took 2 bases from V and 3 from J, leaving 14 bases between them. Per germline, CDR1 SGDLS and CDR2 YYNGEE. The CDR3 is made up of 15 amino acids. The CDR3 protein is CASSVFWGREETQYF. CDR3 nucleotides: TGTGCCAGCAGCGTGTTTTGGGGGCGGGAAGAGACCCAGTACTTC.

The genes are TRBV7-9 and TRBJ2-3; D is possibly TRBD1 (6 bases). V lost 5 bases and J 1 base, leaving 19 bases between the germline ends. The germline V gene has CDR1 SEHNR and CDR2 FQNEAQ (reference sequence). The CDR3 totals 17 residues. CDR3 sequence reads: CASSVGQIPLGTDTQYF. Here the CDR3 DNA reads TGTGCCAGCAGCGTCGGACAGATCCCGCTAGGCACAGATACGCAGTATTTT.

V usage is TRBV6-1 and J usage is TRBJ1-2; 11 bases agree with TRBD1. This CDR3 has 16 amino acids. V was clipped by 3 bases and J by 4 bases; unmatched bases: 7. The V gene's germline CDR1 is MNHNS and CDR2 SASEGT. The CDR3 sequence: CASSDLGQGAVYGYTF. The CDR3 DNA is TGTGCCAGCAGTGACCTCGGACAGGGGGCGGTCTATGGCTACACCTTC.

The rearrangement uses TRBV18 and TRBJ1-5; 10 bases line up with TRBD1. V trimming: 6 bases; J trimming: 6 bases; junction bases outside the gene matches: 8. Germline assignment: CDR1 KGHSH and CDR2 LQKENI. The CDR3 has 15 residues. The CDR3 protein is CASSGGQGLGQPQHF. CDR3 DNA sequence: TGTGCCAGCTCCGGGGGACAGGGGTTGGGTCAGCCCCAGCATTTT.

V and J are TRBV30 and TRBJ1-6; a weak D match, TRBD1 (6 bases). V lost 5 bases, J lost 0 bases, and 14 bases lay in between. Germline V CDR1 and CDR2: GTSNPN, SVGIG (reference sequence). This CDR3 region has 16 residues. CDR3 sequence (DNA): TGTGCCTGGGGACAGCCGGTGAGCTCCTATAATTCACCCCTCCACTTT. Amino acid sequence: CAWGQPVSSYNSPLHF. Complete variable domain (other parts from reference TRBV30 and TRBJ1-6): SQTIHQWPATLVQPVGSPLSLECTVEGTSNPNLYWYRQAAGRGLQLLFYSVGIGQISSEVPQNLSASRPQDRQFILSSKKLLLSDSGFYLCAWGQPVSSYNSPLHFGNGTRLTVT.